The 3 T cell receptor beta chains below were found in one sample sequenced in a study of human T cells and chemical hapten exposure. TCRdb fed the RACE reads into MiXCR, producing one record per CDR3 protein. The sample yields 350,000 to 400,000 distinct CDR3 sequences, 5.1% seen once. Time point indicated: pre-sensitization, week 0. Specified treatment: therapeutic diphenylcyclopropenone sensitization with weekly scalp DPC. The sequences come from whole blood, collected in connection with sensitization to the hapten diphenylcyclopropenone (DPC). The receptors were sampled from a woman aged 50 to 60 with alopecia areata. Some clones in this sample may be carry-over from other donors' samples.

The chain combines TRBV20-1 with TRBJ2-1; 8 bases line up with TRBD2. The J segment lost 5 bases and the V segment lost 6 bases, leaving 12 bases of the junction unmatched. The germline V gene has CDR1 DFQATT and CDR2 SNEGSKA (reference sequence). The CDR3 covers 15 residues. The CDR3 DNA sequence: TGCAGTGCCCATCCCGCGACTAGCGCAGACAATGAGCAGTTCTTC. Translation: CSAHPATSADNEQFF.

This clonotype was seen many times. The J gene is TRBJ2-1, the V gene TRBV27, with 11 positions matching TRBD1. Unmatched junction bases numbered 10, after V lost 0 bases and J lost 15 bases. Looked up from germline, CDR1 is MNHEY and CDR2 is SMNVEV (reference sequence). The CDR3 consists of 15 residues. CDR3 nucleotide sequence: TGTGCCAGCAGTTTATCGCCCCACGGGACAGGGGGACTGTTCTTC. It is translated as CASSLSPHGTGGLFF.

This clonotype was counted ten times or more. The CDR3 reads CASSTRPQAKNIQYF. The DNA for the CDR3 is TGCGCCAGCAGCACTAGGCCCCAAGCCAAAAACATTCAGTACTTC. This chain connects TRBV5-1 to TRBJ2-4; tentative D call: TRBD2 (5 bases). The germline V gene has CDR1 SGHRS and CDR2 YFSETQ. Deletions cut 4 bases from V and 0 bases from J, with 11 bases between. The CDR3 totals 15 residues.